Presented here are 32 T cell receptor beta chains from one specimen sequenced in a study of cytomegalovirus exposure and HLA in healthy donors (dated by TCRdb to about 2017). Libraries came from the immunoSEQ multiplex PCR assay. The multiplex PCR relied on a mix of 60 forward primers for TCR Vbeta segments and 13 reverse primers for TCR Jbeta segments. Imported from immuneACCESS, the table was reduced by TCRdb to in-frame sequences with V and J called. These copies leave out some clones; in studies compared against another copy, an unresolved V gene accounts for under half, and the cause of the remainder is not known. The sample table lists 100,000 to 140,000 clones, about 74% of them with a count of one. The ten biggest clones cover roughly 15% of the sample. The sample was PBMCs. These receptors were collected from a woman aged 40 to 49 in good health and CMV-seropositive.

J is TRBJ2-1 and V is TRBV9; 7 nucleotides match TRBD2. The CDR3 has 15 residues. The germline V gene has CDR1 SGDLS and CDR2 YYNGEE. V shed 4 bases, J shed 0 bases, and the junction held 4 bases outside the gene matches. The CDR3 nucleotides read TGTGCCAGCAGCACGCGGGGGAACTCCTACAATGAGCAGTTCTTC. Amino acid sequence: CASSTRGNSYNEQFF.

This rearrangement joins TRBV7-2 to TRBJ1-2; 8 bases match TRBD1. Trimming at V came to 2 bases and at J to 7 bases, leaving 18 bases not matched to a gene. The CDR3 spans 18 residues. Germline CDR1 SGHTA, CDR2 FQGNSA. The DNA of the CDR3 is TGTGCCAGCAGCTTAAGGCTCGCAGGGGGCGAGGGACTTGCTGGCTACACCTTC. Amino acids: CASSLRLAGGEGLAGYTF.

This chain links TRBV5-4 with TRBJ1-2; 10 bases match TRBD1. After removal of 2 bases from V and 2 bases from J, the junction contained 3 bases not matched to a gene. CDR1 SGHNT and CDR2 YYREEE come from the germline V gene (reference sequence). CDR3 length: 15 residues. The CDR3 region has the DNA TGTGCCAGCAGCTTAGGACAGGGGGTAAACTATGGCTACACCTTC. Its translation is CASSLGQGVNYGYTF.

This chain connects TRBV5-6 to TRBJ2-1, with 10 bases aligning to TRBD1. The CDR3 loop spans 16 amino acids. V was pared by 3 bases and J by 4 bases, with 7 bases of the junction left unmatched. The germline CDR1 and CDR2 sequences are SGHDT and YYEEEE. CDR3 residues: CASSWGGQGEYNEQFF. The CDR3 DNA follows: TGTGCCAGCAGCTGGGGTGGACAGGGGGAATACAATGAGCAGTTCTTC.

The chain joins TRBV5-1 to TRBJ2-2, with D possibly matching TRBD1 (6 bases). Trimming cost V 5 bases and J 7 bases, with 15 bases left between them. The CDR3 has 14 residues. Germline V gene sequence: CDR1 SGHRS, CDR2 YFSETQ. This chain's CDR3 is CASRDSLQGGELFF. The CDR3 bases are TGCGCCAGCAGAGACAGCCTACAGGGCGGGGAGCTGTTTTTT.

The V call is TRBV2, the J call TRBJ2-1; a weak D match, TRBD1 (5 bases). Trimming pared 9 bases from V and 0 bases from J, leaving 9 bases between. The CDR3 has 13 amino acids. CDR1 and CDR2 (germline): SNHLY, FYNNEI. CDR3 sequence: CASQGSSYNEQFF. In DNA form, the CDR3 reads TGTGCCAGTCAGGGCAGCTCCTACAATGAGCAGTTCTTC.

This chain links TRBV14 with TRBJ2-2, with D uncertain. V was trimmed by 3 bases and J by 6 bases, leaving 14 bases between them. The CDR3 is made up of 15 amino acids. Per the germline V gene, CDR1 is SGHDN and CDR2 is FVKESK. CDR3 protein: CASSHAASFSGELFF. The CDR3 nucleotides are TGTGCCAGCAGCCACGCCGCTAGTTTCTCCGGGGAGCTGTTTTTT. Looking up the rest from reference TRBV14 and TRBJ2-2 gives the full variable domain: EAGVTQFPSHSVIEKGQTVTLRCDPISGHDNLYWYRRVMGKEIKFLLHFVKESKQDESGMPNNRFLAERTGGTYSTLKVQPAELEDSGVYFCASSHAASFSGELFFGEGSRLTVL.

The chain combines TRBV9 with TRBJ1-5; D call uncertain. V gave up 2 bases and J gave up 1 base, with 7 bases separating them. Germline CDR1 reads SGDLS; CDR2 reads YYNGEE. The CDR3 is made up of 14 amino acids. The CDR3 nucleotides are TGTGCCAGCAGCGTCGATGCGAGCAATCAGCCCCAGCATTTT. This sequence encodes CASSVDASNQPQHF.

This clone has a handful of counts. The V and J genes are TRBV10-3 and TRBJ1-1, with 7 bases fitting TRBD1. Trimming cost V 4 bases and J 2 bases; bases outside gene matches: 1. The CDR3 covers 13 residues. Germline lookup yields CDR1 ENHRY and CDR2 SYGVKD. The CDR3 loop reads CAISGQGNTEAFF. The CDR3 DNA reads TGTGCCATCAGTGGACAGGGCAACACTGAAGCTTTCTTT.

This CDR3 reads CASSRTGDTEAFF. In DNA form, the CDR3 reads TGCGCCAGCAGCCGGACAGGGGACACTGAAGCTTTCTTT. The V gene is TRBV4-1, the J gene TRBJ1-1, with 9 nucleotides matching TRBD1. Germline trimming cut 4 bases from V and 3 bases from J; bases unmatched to any gene: 0. Germline CDR1 is MGHRA and CDR2 is YSYEKL. The CDR3 loop spans 13 amino acids.

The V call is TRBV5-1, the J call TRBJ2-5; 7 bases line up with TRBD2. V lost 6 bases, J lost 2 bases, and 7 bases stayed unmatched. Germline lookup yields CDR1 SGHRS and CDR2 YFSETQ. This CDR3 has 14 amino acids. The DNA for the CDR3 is TGCGCCAGCAAAATGGAGGGAGGGCAAGAGACCCAGTACTTC. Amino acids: CASKMEGGQETQYF.

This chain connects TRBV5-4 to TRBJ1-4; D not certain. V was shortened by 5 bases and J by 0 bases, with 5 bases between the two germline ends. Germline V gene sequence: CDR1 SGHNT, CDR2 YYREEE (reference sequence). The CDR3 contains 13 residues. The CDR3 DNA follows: TGTGCCAGCAGTCGAGCAACTAATGAAAAACTGTTTTTT. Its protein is CASSRATNEKLFF.

This CDR3 is CASSRGTSGAYNEQFF. The CDR3 DNA reads TGCGCCAGCAGCCGAGGGACTAGCGGGGCCTACAATGAGCAGTTCTTC. This chain links TRBV4-1 with TRBJ2-1, with 13 bases identical to TRBD2. The CDR3 consists of 16 residues. The V segment lost 4 bases and the J segment 2 bases; nucleotides outside the gene matches: 2. Germline values: CDR1 MGHRA, CDR2 YSYEKL.

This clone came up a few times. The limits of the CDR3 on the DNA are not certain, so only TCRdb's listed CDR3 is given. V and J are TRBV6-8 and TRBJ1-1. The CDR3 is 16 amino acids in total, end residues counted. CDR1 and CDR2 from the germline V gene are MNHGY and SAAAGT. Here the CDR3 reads CASSSSADIMNTEAFF.

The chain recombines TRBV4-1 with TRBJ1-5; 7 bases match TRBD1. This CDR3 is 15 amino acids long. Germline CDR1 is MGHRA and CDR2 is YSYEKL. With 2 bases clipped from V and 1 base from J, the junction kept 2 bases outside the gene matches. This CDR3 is CASSQPDRSNQPQHF. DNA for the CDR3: TGCGCCAGCAGCCAACCGGACAGGAGCAATCAGCCCCAGCATTTT.

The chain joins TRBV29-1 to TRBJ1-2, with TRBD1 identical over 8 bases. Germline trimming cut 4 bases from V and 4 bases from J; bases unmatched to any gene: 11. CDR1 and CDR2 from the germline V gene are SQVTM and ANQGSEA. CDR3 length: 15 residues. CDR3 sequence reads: CSVGRTGTDLYGYTF. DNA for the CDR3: TGCAGCGTTGGGAGGACAGGGACGGATCTCTATGGCTACACCTTC.

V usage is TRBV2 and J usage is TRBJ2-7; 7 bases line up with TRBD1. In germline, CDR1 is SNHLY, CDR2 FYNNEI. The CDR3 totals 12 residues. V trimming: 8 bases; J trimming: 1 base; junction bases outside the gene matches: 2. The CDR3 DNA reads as TGTGCCAGCCGGACAGGATCCTACGAGCAGTACTTC. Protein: CASRTGSYEQYF. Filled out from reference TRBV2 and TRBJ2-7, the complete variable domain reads EPEVTQTPSHQVTQMGQEVILRCVPISNHLYFYWYRQILGQKVEFLVSFYNNEISEKSEIFDDQFSVERPDGSNFTLKIRSTKLEDSAMYFCASRTGSYEQYFGPGTRLTVT.

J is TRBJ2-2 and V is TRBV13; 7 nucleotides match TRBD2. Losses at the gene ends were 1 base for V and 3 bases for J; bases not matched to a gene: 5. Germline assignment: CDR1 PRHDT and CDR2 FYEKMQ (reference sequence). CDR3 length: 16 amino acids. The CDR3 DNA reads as TGTGCCAGCAGCTTAGCCCAGCGGGATTACACCGGGGAGCTGTTTTTT. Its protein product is CASSLAQRDYTGELFF.

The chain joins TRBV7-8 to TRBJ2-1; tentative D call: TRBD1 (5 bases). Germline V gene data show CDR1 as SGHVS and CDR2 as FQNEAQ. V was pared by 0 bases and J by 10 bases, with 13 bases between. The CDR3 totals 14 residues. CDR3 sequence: CASSLARQGGEQFF. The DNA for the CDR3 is TGTGCCAGCAGCTTAGCTCGGCAGGGCGGAGAGCAGTTCTTC.

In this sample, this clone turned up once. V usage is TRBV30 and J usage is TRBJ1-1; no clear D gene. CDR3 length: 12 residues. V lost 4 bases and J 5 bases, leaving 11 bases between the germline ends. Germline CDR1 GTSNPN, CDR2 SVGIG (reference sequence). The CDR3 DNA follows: TGTGCCTGGATCCTATATCGGACTGAAGCTTTCTTT. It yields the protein CAWILYRTEAFF.

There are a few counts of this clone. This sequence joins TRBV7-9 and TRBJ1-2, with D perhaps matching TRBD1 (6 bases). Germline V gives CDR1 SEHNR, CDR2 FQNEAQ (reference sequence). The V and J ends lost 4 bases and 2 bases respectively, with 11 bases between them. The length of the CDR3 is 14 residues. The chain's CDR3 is CASSSIDRNYGYTF. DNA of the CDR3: TGTGCCAGCAGCTCGATCGACAGGAACTATGGCTACACCTTC.

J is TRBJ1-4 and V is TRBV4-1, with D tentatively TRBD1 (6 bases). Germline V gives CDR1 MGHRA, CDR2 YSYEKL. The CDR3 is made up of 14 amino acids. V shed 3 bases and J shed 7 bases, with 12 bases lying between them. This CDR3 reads CASSHPGVGEKLFF. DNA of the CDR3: TGCGCCAGCAGCCATCCAGGGGTGGGTGAAAAACTGTTTTTT.

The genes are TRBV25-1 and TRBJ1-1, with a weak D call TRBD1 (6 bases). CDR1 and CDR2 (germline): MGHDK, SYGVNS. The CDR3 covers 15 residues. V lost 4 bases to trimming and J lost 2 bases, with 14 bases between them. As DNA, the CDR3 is TGTGCCAGCAGTGCAACAGGGTCCCTTAACACTGAAGCTTTCTTT. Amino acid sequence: CASSATGSLNTEAFF.

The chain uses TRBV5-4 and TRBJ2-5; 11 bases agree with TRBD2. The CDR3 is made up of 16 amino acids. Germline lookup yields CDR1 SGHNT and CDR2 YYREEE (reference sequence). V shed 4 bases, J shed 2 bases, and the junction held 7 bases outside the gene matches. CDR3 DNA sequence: TGTGCCAGCAGCCCGTCTAGCGGGGGGTTACAAGAGACCCAGTACTTC. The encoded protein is CASSPSSGGLQETQYF. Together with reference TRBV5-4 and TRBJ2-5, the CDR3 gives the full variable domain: ETGVTQSPTHLIKTRGQQVTLRCSSQSGHNTVSWYQQALGQGPQFIFQYYREEENGRGNFPPRFSGLQFPNYSSELNVNALELDDSALYLCASSPSSGGLQETQYFGPGTRLLVL.

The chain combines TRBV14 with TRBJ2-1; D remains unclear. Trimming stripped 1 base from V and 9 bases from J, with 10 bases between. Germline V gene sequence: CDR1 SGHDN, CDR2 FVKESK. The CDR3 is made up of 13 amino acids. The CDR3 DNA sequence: TGTGCCAGCAGCCAAGTGCCCGCAGGTGAGCAGTTCTTC. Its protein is CASSQVPAGEQFF. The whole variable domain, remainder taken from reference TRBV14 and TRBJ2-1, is EAGVTQFPSHSVIEKGQTVTLRCDPISGHDNLYWYRRVMGKEIKFLLHFVKESKQDESGMPNNRFLAERTGGTYSTLKVQPAELEDSGVYFCASSQVPAGEQFFGPGTRLTVL.

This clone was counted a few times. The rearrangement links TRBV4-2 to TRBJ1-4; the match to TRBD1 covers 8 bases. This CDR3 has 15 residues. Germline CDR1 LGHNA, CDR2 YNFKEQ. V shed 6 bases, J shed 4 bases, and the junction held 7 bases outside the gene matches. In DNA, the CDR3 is TGTGCCAGCAGGCAGAAACAGGGGGATAATGAAAAACTGTTTTTT. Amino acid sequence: CASRQKQGDNEKLFF.

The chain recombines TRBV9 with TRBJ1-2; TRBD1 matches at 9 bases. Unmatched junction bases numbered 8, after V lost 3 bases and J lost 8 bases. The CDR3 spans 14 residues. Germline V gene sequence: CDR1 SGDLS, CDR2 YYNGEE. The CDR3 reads CASSEVDRGGGYTF. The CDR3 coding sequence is TGTGCCAGCAGCGAGGTGGACAGGGGTGGCGGCTACACCTTC.

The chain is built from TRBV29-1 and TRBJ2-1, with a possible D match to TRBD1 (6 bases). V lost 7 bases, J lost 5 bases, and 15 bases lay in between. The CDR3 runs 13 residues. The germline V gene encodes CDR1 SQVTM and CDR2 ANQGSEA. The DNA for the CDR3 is TGCAGCGCAACCGGGACAAGGGACAATGAGCAGTTCTTC. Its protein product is CSATGTRDNEQFF.

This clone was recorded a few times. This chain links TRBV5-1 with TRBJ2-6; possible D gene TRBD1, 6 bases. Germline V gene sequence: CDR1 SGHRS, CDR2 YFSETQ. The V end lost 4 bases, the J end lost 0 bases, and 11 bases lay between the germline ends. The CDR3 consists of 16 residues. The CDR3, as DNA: TGCGCCAGCAGCCCCTTACAGGGCTCTGGGGCCAACGTCCTGACTTTC. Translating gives CASSPLQGSGANVLTF.

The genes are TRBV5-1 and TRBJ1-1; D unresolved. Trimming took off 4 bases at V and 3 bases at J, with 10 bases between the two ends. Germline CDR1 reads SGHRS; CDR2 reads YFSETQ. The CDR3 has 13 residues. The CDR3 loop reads CASSEGGHTEAFF. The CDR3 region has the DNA TGCGCCAGCAGCGAGGGAGGACACACTGAAGCTTTCTTT. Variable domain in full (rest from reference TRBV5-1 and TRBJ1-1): KAGVTQTPRYLIKTRGQQVTLSCSPISGHRSVSWYQQTPGQGLQFLFEYFSETQRNKGNFPGRFSGRQFSNSRSEMNVSTLELGDSALYLCASSEGGHTEAFFGQGTRLTVV.

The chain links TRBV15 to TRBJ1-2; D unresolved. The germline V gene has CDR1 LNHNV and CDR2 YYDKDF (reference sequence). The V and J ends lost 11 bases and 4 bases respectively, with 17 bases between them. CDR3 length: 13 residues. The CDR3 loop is CAVKREGSYGYTF. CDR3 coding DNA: TGTGCCGTAAAAAGGGAGGGTAGCTATGGCTACACCTTC.

This CDR3 is CASSWRDRGGSGELFF. The CDR3 nucleotides are TGTGCCAGCAGCTGGCGGGACAGGGGGGGGTCCGGGGAGCTGTTTTTT. The chain recombines TRBV5-4 with TRBJ2-2, with 11 bases that match TRBD1. V shed 3 bases and J 6 bases; nucleotides not matched to a gene: 7. The CDR3 runs to 16 residues. CDR1 and CDR2 from the germline V gene are SGHNT and YYREEE (reference sequence).